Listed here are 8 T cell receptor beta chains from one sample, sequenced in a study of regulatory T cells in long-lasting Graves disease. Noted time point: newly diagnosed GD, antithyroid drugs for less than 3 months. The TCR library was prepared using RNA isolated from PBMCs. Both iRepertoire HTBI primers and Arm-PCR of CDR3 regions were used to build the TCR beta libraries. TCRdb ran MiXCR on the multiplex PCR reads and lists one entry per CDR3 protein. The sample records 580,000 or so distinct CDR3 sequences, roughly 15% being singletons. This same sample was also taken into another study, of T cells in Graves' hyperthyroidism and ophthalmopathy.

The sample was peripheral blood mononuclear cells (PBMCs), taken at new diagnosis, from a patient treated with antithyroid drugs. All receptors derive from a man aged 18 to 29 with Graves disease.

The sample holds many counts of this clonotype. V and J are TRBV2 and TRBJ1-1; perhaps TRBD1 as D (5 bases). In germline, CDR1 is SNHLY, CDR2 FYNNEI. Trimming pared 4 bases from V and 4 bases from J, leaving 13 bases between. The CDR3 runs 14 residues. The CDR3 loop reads CASSGGTGGTEAFF. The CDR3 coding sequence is TGTGCCAGCAGTGGGGGGACGGGGGGCACTGAAGCTTTCTTT.

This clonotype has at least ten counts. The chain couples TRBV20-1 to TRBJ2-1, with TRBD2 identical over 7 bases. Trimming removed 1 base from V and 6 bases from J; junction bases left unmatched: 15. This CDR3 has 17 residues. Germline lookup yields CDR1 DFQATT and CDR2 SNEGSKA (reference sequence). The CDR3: CSARVYGAREHGNEQFF. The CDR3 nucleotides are TGCAGTGCTAGAGTTTATGGGGCGCGGGAGCATGGCAATGAGCAGTTCTTC.

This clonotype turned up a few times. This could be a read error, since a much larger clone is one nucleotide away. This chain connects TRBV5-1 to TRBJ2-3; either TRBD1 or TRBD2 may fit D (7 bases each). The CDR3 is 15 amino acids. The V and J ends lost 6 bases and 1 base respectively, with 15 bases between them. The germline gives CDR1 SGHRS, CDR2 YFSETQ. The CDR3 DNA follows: TGCGCCAGCAACTATGCAGGGGGGGGCACAGATACGCAGTATTTT. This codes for CASNYAGGGTDTQYF.

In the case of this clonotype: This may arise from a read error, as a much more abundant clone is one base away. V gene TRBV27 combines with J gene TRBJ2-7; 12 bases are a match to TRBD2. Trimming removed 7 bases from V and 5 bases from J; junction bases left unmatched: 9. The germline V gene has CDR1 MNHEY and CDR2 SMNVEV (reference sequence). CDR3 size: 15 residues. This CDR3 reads CASKFTSGRNDEQYF. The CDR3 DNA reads TGTGCCAGCAAATTTACTAGCGGGAGGAACGACGAGCAGTACTTC.

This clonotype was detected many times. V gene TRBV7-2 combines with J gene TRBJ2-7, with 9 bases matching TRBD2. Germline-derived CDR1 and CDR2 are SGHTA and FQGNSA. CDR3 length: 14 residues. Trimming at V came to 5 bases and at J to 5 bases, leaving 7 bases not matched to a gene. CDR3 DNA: TGTGCCAGCAGCCTTCCGGGACTAGCTCACGAGCAGTACTTC. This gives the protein CASSLPGLAHEQYF. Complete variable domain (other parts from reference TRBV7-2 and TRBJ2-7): GAGVSQSPSNKVTEKGKDVELRCDPISGHTALYWYRQSLGQGLEFLIYFQGNSAPDKSGLPSDRFSAERTGGSVSTLTIQRTQQEDSAVYLCASSLPGLAHEQYFGPGTRLTVT.

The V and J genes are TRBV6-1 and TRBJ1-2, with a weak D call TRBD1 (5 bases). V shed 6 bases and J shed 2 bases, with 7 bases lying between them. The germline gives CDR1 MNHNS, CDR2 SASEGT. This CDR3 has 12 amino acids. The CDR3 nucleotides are TGTGCCAGCAGGCCAGGGAACTATGGCTACACCTTC. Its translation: CASRPGNYGYTF.

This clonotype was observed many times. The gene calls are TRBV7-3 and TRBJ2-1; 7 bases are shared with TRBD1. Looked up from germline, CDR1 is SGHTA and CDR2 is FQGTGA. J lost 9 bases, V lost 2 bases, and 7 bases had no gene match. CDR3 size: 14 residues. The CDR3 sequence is CASSLYQGVGEQFF. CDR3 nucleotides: TGTGCCAGCAGCTTATATCAGGGGGTCGGTGAGCAGTTCTTC.

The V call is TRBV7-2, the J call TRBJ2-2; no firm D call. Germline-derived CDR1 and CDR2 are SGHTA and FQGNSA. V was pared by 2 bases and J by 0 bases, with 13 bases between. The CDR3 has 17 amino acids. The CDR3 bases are TGTGCCAGCAGCTTATACTACTCGTCGACGAACACCGGGGAGCTGTTTTTT. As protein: CASSLYYSSTNTGELFF.